This T cell receptor (beta chain) was captured in a study of T cells in Graves' hyperthyroidism and ophthalmopathy (dated by TCRdb to the late 2010s). Regarding the research as a whole: Peripheral blood was sampled at the time of initial diagnosis, prior to any treatment. TCR V-J signatures able to tell the groups apart were searched for in a discovery cohort of approximately 95 patients, of whom roughly 42 had Graves' ophthalmopathy and about 55 had stable Graves' hyperthyroidism. Whether ophthalmopathy could be predicted prospectively was tested in an independent validation cohort made up of roughly 19 hyperthyroidism patients plus 17 patients who later progressed to ophthalmopathy. The 100 discovery patients were randomly split 7:3 into training and test sets. The study also compared thyroid tissue and blood T-cell repertoires from five or six Graves' hyperthyroidism patients. Following sampling, methimazole starting at 30 mg daily was given to hyperthyroidism patients, and high-dose intravenous methylprednisolone was given to ophthalmopathy patients. According to the paper, TCR Vbeta CDR3 sequencing was carried out on more than 120 peripheral blood samples, which came from under 50 ophthalmopathy, approximately 78 hyperthyroidism and roughly 17 progressor patients.

This clonotype was seen ten or more times. The antigen it recognizes is unknown. No much larger clonotype is one base removed from it; base qualities were not supplied. Stable Graves' hyperthyroidism was defined as the absence of progression to ophthalmopathy over 18 months of follow-up. Hyperthyroidism patients were aged 18 to 65 years and newly diagnosed, with disease duration of less than 2 months. Any patient with an uncontrolled infection, another autoimmune disease, pregnancy or lactation was excluded. Diagnoses were based on clinical symptoms, serum thyroxine and TRAb, thyroid ultrasound and orbital computed tomography. Ficoll-Paque density gradient centrifugation was used to isolate PBMCs from approximately 10 ml of fresh peripheral blood. Total RNA was extracted using Trizol reagent, and RNA quality was assessed on an Agilent 2100 Bioanalyzer. The TCR beta CDR3 regions were amplified from the RNA transcripts. The first round of RT-PCR for the TCR CDR3 was performed with the HTBI primer set and the Qiagen OneStep RT-PCR kit. A second multiplex PCR round built the libraries, followed by size selection and purification. The libraries were sequenced on an Illumina HiSeq2000 using paired-end 100 bp reads. From the authors' description of their analysis: SOAPnuke was used to process the raw data, with reads discarded if the reads contained adapters or uncalled bases, had a mean Phred below 15, or lacked an exact constant-primer or identifier match. High-quality paired reads were merged with COPE v1.2.5, and unique nucleotide sequences were defined as clonotypes. MiTCR v1.1 was used to align clonotypes to the IMGT TRBV, TRBD and TRBJ reference segments. The analysis included only V-J combinations with a frequency above 0.0001, which together covered approximately 99% of the repertoires. A TCS score was defined as the ratio between F50 (clonal expansion) and ExV (chaos), using BLOSUM62-based TCRdist between CDR3 peptides within each V-J. Welch's t-statistics and random forest reduced roughly 540 V-J features to roughly 13, which were used in a naive Bayes classifier (R e1071). The public sequencing data were trimmed at Q25 with fastp and processed into clonotypes with MiXCR by TCRdb, which kept only in-frame beta chains. Every entry covers one CDR3 protein and lists the most common genes and DNA from its rows. These V and J calls rely on TCRdb rather than the paper's analysis. This sample gives approximately 560,000 distinct CDR3 sequences in total; about a sixth of them show up just once. The top ten constitute under 8% of the sample.

The investigation overall reported the following: During validation, the model predicted progression to ophthalmopathy a median of roughly six months ahead of onset, with just under 71% sensitivity and less than 85% specificity. Sample size was not statistically predetermined, and investigators were not blinded to group allocation. In cross-validation, a model built on a 13 V-J signature told ophthalmopathy apart from stable hyperthyroidism with roughly 87% sensitivity and 81% to 82% specificity, and in testing the same model reached 80%/75%. Most expanded thyroid clonotypes (frequency above 0.001) were also found in blood, which suggests that blood repertoires may mirror thyroid immune responses.

The cysteine opens and the phenylalanine closes a CDR3 of 14 amino acids. Just CDR3 DNA is preserved here, 42 bases in frame from base 1. V loses 6 bases, J loses 2 bases, and the germline ends lie 13 bases apart. CDR1 and CDR2 (MDHEN, SYDVKM) derive from the germline V gene. The source material was blood. The sequence derives from a woman aged 25-40 years with Graves' hyperthyroidism. The rearrangement combines TRBV28 with TRBJ1-1; TRBD1 is a possible D gene, resting on 6 matching bases. The DNA reads as follows: TGTGCCAGCAGACTGGGGACACTCAACACTGAAGCTTTCTTT. This encodes CASRLGTLNTEAFF.